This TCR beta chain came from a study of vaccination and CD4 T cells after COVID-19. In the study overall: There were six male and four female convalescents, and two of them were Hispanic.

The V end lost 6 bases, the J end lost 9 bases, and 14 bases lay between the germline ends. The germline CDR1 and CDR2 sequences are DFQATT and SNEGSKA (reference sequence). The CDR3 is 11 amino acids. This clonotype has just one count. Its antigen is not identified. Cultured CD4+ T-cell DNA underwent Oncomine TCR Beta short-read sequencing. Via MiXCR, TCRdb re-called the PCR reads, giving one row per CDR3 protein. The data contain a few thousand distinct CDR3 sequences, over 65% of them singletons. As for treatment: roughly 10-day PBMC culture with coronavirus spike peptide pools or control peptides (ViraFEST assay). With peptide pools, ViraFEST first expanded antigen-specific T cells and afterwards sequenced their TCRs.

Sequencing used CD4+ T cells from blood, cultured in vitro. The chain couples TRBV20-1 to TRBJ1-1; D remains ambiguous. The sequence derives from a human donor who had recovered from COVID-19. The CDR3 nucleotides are TGCAGTGCGCCCCGGACGGCTAAAGCTTTCTTT. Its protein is CSAPRTAKAFF.